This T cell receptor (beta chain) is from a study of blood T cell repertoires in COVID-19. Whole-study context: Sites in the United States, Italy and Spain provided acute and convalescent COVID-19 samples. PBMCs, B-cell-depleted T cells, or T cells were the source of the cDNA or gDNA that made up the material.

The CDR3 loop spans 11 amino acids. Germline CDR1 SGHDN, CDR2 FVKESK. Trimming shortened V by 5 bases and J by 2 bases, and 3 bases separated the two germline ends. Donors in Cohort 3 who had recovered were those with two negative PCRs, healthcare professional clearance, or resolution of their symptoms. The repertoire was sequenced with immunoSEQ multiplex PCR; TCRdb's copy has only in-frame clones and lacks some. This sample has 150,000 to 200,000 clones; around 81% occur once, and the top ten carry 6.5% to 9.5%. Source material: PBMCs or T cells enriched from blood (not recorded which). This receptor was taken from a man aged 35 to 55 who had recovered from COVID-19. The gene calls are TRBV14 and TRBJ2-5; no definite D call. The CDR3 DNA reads TGTGCCAGCAGCTCACAAGAGACCCAGTACTTC. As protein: CASSSQETQYF.